This is a list of T cell receptor beta chains from one sample in a study of Graves' ophthalmopathy and Graves' hyperthyroidism. TCRdb re-derived calls from the multiplex PCR reads in MiXCR, one entry per CDR3 protein. The data contain about 160,000 distinct CDR3 sequences, approximately 40% of them seen just once; the ten biggest clones take up roughly 6%. The sample was peripheral blood. The receptors originated from a middle-aged woman with Graves' ophthalmopathy. CDR3s leave out the opening cysteine and the closing phenylalanine or tryptophan. A clone size is listed for some rows: how often the clone was seen (once, few, many), or a class if it is expanded.

clone size,V gene,CDR3 protein
-,TRBV28,ASSRRDTGELF
-,TRBV11-2,ASSLGFGTGIGGEEKLF
once,TRBV5-1,ASSQGPTGGGQPQH
-,TRBV11-2,ASSPGLAGWQETQY
many,TRBV12-3/TRBV12-4,ASSLAVYEQY
many,TRBV18,ASSPGQNNQPQH
many,TRBV28,ASTIPGLLGYT
many,TRBV6-2/TRBV6-3,ASSYSGLAEQY
-,TRBV28,ASRRLAGPTEAF
many,TRBV15,ATSLGRGSNQPQH
-,TRBV6-1,ASSESPYRAANYGYT
-,TRBV7-2,ASSLRPKETQY
many,TRBV14,ASSPIRTPNTEAF
-,TRBV9,ASSVMEQGLYEQY
many,TRBV2,ASSGEMLGELF
many,TRBV28,ASSPEEGFTTEAF
many,TRBV6-1,ASSERDPRDGYT
many,TRBV7-9,ASSFNRNKNTEAF
-,TRBV28,ASSPWGGGTEAF
-,TRBV28,ASSYDGPQH
many,TRBV6-5,ATTADEGDEQY
many,TRBV28,ASMGGGLNTEAF
many,TRBV19,ASSAGDEQY
many,TRBV6-5,ASSYGAGYGYT
once,TRBV6-1,ASNDGPFSRGF
few,TRBV6-1,ASSAGQAYSGNTIY
few,TRBV6-1,ASTVGTGGNTEAF
many,TRBV6-5,ASSYSSTMNTEAF
many,TRBV12-3/TRBV12-4,ASSLGMGGRSPLH
-,TRBV7-8,ASSLRGTGGTEAF
once,TRBV5-5,ASSLTAHQETQY